Following are 17 T cell receptor beta chains from one sample sequenced in a study of cytomegalovirus exposure and HLA in healthy donors. Use of 60 Vbeta and 13 Jbeta primers characterized the PCR. Clones were sequenced by immunoSEQ multiplex PCR, and TCRdb holds only the in-frame ones, with some missing. The table lists around 130,000 clones, under 90% of them singletons. Material for sequencing was PBMCs. These receptors were obtained from a woman in her forties in good health and CMV-seronegative.

J is TRBJ2-1 and V is TRBV2; 9 bases line up with TRBD1. Germline CDR1 and CDR2: SNHLY and FYNNEI. With 6 bases clipped from V and 4 bases from J, the junction kept 7 bases outside the gene matches. The CDR3 runs 15 residues. This chain's CDR3 is CASSPGTGRYNEQFF. In DNA form, the CDR3 reads TGTGCCAGCAGCCCCGGGACAGGGAGGTACAATGAGCAGTTCTTC.

V and J are TRBV6-6 and TRBJ1-2; TRBD1 agrees at 7 bases. The germline V gene has CDR1 MNHNY and CDR2 SVGAGI (reference sequence). The V and J ends lost 4 bases and 2 bases, in that order; junction bases with no gene match: 10. The CDR3 has 16 residues. DNA for the CDR3: TGTGCCAGCAGTTTCACCGGGACAGTCGGGAACTATGGCTACACCTTC. It translates to CASSFTGTVGNYGYTF.

This clone was picked up a small number of times. The chain combines TRBV6-6 with TRBJ2-3; 7 nucleotides line up with TRBD2. V lost 6 bases and J lost 3; bases outside the gene matches: 9. From germline, CDR1 is MNHNY and CDR2 SVGAGI (reference sequence). This CDR3 is built from 15 residues. CDR3 DNA sequence: TGTGCCAGCAGCCTCACGCGGGGGATTACAGATACGCAGTATTTT. Encoded protein: CASSLTRGITDTQYF.

CDR3 nucleotide sequence: TGTGCCAGCAGCCTCGGGCTAGCGGGAGATACGGGAGATACGCAGTATTTT. This codes for CASSLGLAGDTGDTQYF. The chain recombines TRBV7-3 with TRBJ2-3, with 10 bases lining up with TRBD2. The CDR3 is made up of 17 amino acids. J was trimmed by 5 bases and V by 5 bases; bases with no gene match: 13. Looked up from germline, CDR1 is SGHTA and CDR2 is FQGTGA.

The chain carries TRBV6-1 and TRBJ1-3; 10 bases are a match to TRBD1. The germline gives CDR1 MNHNS, CDR2 SASEGT. V lost 1 base to trimming and J lost 7 bases; unmatched junction nucleotides: 4. The CDR3 sequence is 15 residues long. CDR3 sequence (DNA): TGTGCCAGCAGTGAAGAGGACAGGGGGTGGAACACCATATATTTT. Its translation: CASSEEDRGWNTIYF.

This clone was counted between two and nine times. The chain recombines TRBV25-1 with TRBJ1-6, with 7 bases identical to TRBD1. This CDR3 spans 15 amino acids. After removal of 4 bases from V and 10 bases from J, the junction contained 10 bases not matched to a gene. Germline V CDR1 and CDR2: MGHDK, SYGVNS. The CDR3 loop is CASSARQGIDSPLHF. The CDR3 coding sequence is TGTGCCAGCAGTGCGCGACAGGGAATCGACTCACCCCTCCACTTT.

V is TRBV7-9 and J is TRBJ1-1, with 8 bases fitting TRBD1. CDR1 SEHNR and CDR2 FQNEAQ come from the germline V gene (reference sequence). The CDR3 spans 16 residues. With V trimmed by 1 base and J by 4 bases, 8 bases remained unmatched. The CDR3 spells CASSLGGQQGGTEAFF. CDR3 in DNA: TGTGCCAGCAGCTTAGGGGGGCAACAGGGGGGCACTGAAGCTTTCTTT.

This chain joins TRBV28 and TRBJ2-1, with D possibly TRBD2 on 5 matching bases. The CDR3 extends over 13 amino acids. Per germline, CDR1 MDHEN and CDR2 SYDVKM. V was cut by 3 bases and J by 7 bases, with 10 bases left in between. CDR3 amino acids: CASSLEARNEQFF. The CDR3 DNA is TGTGCCAGCAGTTTGGAGGCGAGGAATGAGCAGTTCTTC. Variable domain in full (rest from reference TRBV28 and TRBJ2-1): DVKVTQSSRYLVKRTGEKVFLECVQDMDHENMFWYRQDPGLGLRLIYFSYDVKMKEKGDIPEGYSVSREKKERFSLILESASTNQTSMYLCASSLEARNEQFFGPGTRLTVL.

V and J are TRBV2 and TRBJ2-7, with 11 bases identical to TRBD1. The CDR3 runs to 14 residues. Per germline, CDR1 SNHLY and CDR2 FYNNEI. Trimming took 5 bases from V and 3 from J; bases not matched to a gene: 3. CDR3 sequence (DNA): TGTGCCAGCAGTCCCGGGACAGGGGGCTACGAGCAGTACTTC. It codes for CASSPGTGGYEQYF.

The CDR3 region has the DNA TGTGCCAGCAGTTTCCAGAATCAGCCCCAGCATTTT. Residues: CASSFQNQPQHF. The V gene is TRBV28, the J gene TRBJ1-5; D uncertain. The V gene's germline CDR1 is MDHEN and CDR2 SYDVKM. V was trimmed by 3 bases and J by 4 bases, leaving 4 bases between them. The CDR3 has 12 amino acids.

This clone was observed a single time. The chain is built from TRBV7-2 and TRBJ2-7; possibly TRBD2 for D (5 bases). Germline values: CDR1 SGHTA, CDR2 FQGNSA. The length of the CDR3 is 18 residues. The ends were cut back, 1 base at V and 0 bases at J, with 19 bases in the middle. The DNA of the CDR3 is TGTGCCAGCAGCTTAGAAGCGGTGGGCTTCAGACACTCCTACGAGCAGTACTTC. It encodes CASSLEAVGFRHSYEQYF.

The V and J genes are TRBV2 and TRBJ1-3; D is perhaps TRBD1 (6 bases). The CDR3 consists of 15 residues. Germline V gene data show CDR1 as SNHLY and CDR2 as FYNNEI. Trimming removed 6 bases from V and 2 bases from J, with 14 bases in between. CDR3 coding DNA: TGTGCCAGCAGACCCGGGACAATCGCTGGAAACACCATATATTTT. Its translation: CASRPGTIAGNTIYF.

The chain links TRBV5-6 to TRBJ1-5, with 8 bases lining up with TRBD1. Germline-derived CDR1 and CDR2 are SGHDT and YYEEEE. This CDR3 is 17 amino acids long. Trimming removed 1 base from V and 6 bases from J; junction bases left unmatched: 12. CDR3 in DNA: TGTGCCAGCAGCTTGTATACGGGAGGACAGGGTGGTCAGCCCCAGCATTTT. Translated, it gives CASSLYTGGQGGQPQHF.

This chain connects TRBV25-1 to TRBJ2-2; maybe TRBD1 (6 bases). V lost 5 bases to trimming and J lost 3 bases, with 16 bases between them. The CDR3 runs 16 residues. The germline CDR1 and CDR2 sequences are MGHDK and SYGVNS. The CDR3 sequence is CASSQTGTPYTGELFF. The CDR3 DNA reads TGTGCCAGCAGTCAAACCGGGACACCTTACACCGGGGAGCTGTTTTTT.

This clone was picked up a small number of times. The chain couples TRBV7-8 to TRBJ1-1; D is possibly TRBD1 (5 bases). This CDR3 is built from 15 residues. Between the trimmed V and J ends, which lost 1 base and 1 base, there was a span of 10 bases. In germline, CDR1 is SGHVS, CDR2 FQNEAQ. In DNA, the CDR3 is TGTGCCAGCAGCTTAGGGGGGGTAGCGAACACTGAAGCTTTCTTT. Amino acids: CASSLGGVANTEAFF.

The chain employs TRBV28 and TRBJ1-1, with 7 nucleotides matching TRBD1. The germline gives CDR1 MDHEN, CDR2 SYDVKM. Unmatched junction bases numbered 7, after V lost 2 bases and J lost 4 bases. The CDR3 loop spans 15 amino acids. The CDR3 is CASSLSETGTTEAFF. DNA of the CDR3: TGTGCCAGCAGTTTAAGCGAGACAGGGACCACTGAAGCTTTCTTT.

V gene TRBV7-2 combines with J gene TRBJ2-7; 10 nucleotides agree with TRBD2. The trim removed 0 bases at V and 4 bases at J, leaving 12 bases unmatched. CDR3 size: 18 residues. The germline gives CDR1 SGHTA, CDR2 FQGNSA. DNA for the CDR3: TGTGCCAGCAGCTTAGCCCCTAGCGGGAGTAGTATTACTTACGAGCAGTACTTC. Encoded protein: CASSLAPSGSSITYEQYF.